These 8 T cell receptor beta chains originate from one sample sequenced in a study of breast tumors, draining lymph nodes, adjacent tissues. Breast cancer patients provided tissue from their axillary draining lymph nodes. TCRdb processed the multiplex PCR reads anew with MiXCR; each CDR3 protein has one entry. The sample lists around 140,000 distinct CDR3 sequences; approximately 20% were seen once. The specimen was axillary lymph node tissue. The receptors stem from a female donor with breast cancer. Some clones in this sample may be carry-over from other donors' samples.

Comments on this clonotype: This CDR3 fails to terminate in the conserved phenylalanine or tryptophan, so it likely reflects a read error. The chain uses TRBV20-1 and TRBJ2-7; D tentatively fits TRBD1 or TRBD2 (5 bases each). V gave up 0 bases and J gave up 10 bases, with 16 bases separating them. CDR3 size: 13 residues. Germline values: CDR1 DFQATT, CDR2 SNEGSKA (reference sequence). The CDR3 loop reads CSARDADTGYQYS. CDR3 sequence (DNA): TGCAGTGCTAGAGATGCGGACACGGGGTATCAGTACTCC.

This clonotype was seen a few times. CDR3 region: CASSLFVGPGATDTQYF. CDR3 nucleotides: TGTGCCAGCAGCTTATTTGTAGGGCCGGGGGCCACAGATACGCAGTATTTT. The V gene is TRBV7-8, the J gene TRBJ2-3; the D call may be TRBD1 or TRBD2 (6 bases each). Germline-derived CDR1 and CDR2 are SGHVS and FQNEAQ. Trimming removed 2 bases at V and 2 bases at J, with 17 bases between. The CDR3 runs to 17 residues.

This clonotype occurred many times. The chain links TRBV11-1 to TRBJ2-2; 7 bases line up with TRBD1. The trim removed 6 bases at V and 0 bases at J, leaving 7 bases unmatched. CDR1 SGHAT and CDR2 FQDESV come from the germline V gene (reference sequence). The CDR3 runs 16 residues. As DNA, the CDR3 is TGTGCCAGCAGTTCACCGACAGGGTCGAACACCGGGGAGCTGTTTTTT. Amino acid sequence: CASSSPTGSNTGELFF.

As regards this clonotype: Given a much more abundant clone one base away, this may be a read error. The chain is built from TRBV9 and TRBJ2-3, with D possibly matching TRBD2 (5 bases). V was clipped by 0 bases and J by 5 bases, with 13 bases between them. CDR1 and CDR2 from the germline V gene are SGDLS and YYNGEE. This CDR3 contains 15 residues. CDR3: CASSVAGLGRDTQYF. CDR3 DNA: TGTGCCAGCAGCGTAGCAGGACTTGGTAGAGATACGCAGTATTTT.

This clonotype was observed a handful of times. The rearrangement links TRBV5-6 to TRBJ1-5, with 8 nucleotides matching TRBD1. V gave up 2 bases and J gave up 3 bases; unmatched junction bases: 7. Germline V gene data show CDR1 as SGHDT and CDR2 as YYEEEE. This CDR3 has 16 amino acids. The DNA for the CDR3 is TGTGCCAGCAGCTTAATGGGACAGGCCAACAATCAGCCCCAGCATTTT. Protein: CASSLMGQANNQPQHF.

This clonotype was observed a handful of times. A much larger clone differs by one base, so this may be a read error. The J gene is TRBJ1-2, the V gene TRBV7-2; weak D call: TRBD1 (5 bases). Deletions cut 1 base from V and 7 bases from J, with 16 bases between. Germline CDR1 SGHTA, CDR2 FQGNSA. This CDR3 region has 15 residues. The CDR3 sequence: CASSLEDAGICGYTF. Written as DNA, the CDR3 is TGTGCCAGCAGCTTAGAAGATGCAGGGATCTGTGGCTACACCTTC.

This clonotype came up many times. J is TRBJ2-5 and V is TRBV20-1; D is possibly TRBD1 (6 bases). Germline CDR1 DFQATT, CDR2 SNEGSKA (reference sequence). Trimming took 0 bases from V and 5 from J, leaving 16 bases between them. CDR3 length equals 15 residues. The CDR3 loop reads CSARDPTGRSETQYF. CDR3 in DNA: TGCAGTGCTAGAGATCCCACAGGGCGATCGGAGACCCAGTACTTC.

This clonotype was detected only a few times. The V call is TRBV19, the J call TRBJ2-3, with D possibly being TRBD1 (6 bases). The CDR3 runs 16 residues. Germline CDR1 is LNHDA and CDR2 is SQIVND (reference sequence). V was pared by 5 bases and J by 4 bases, with 19 bases between. The CDR3 here is CASSPRRQGFADTQYF. In nucleotides, the CDR3 is TGTGCCAGTAGTCCCCGGCGGCAGGGGTTCGCAGATACGCAGTATTTT.